The clone carrying this TCR beta chain was picked up one time. No antigen is known for it. The data belong to a study of blood T cells in healthy people across ages. Study conclusions and caveats: Significant beta diversity loss was already apparent by age approximately 42, declining roughly linearly.

A J-beta primer mix and a sample-barcoded 5' primer were used in a second PCR of roughly 6 to 12 cycles. Template switching added a 12-random-nucleotide identifier to every cDNA molecule. One entry per CDR3 protein results from TCRdb running MiXCR on the 5' RACE reads. The data show roughly 2 million distinct CDR3 sequences, about 49% seen once. Total RNA, at least 6 micrograms per sample, was extracted from PBMCs. V was trimmed by 3 bases and J by 4 bases, leaving 16 bases between them. This CDR3 contains 15 residues. CDR1 is SGDLS and CDR2 is YYNGEE in the germline V gene. The receptor was isolated from a woman between 35 and 50 years old in good health. Sequenced material: blood. The chain combines TRBV9 with TRBJ1-2; tentatively, D is TRBD1 (6 bases). CDR3: CASSAITGTLYGYTF. The CDR3 nucleotides read TGTGCCAGCAGCGCAATAACAGGGACCCTCTATGGCTACACCTTC.